Here is one T cell receptor (beta chain) with its context. Its antigen remains unknown. These data come from a study of T cell clones after liver transplantation. Study-level background: TCRbeta sequencing after a pre-transplant mixed lymphocyte reaction identified graft-donor-reactive clones, later tracked in post-transplant blood. Three of the eight recipients were HCV-positive; the rest had non-autoimmune, non-viral transplant indications. Subjects received no induction therapy and standard immunosuppression until randomization at 12-24 months post-transplant.

Study outcomes and limitations: In most of the 8 subjects, circulating graft-donor-reactive CD4 TCRbeta sequences fell significantly after transplant.

The method was immunoSEQ multiplex PCR; TCRdb's version includes in-frame clones alone and lacks a portion of them. Of 95,000 to 110,000 clones in the sample, about 86% were seen once. The CDR3 is 14 amino acids. In germline, CDR1 is SNHLY, CDR2 FYNNEI. The V and J ends lost 4 bases and 4 bases respectively, with 13 bases between them. Sequenced material: CD4+ T cells from blood, taken around 4 years after liver transplant. The TCR comes from a human patient who received a liver transplant. The T cells may partly be graft donor cells. This chain joins TRBV2 and TRBJ1-1, with D unclear. The CDR3 loop is CASSVSFGSTEAFF. In DNA form, the CDR3 reads TGTGCCAGCAGTGTTTCTTTCGGGTCCACTGAAGCTTTCTTT.